This entry is about one T cell receptor (beta chain). The data are from a study of sequential checkpoint blockade in melanoma. As for treatment: randomized to nivolumab then ipilimumab (arm A) or the reverse (arm B). Produced via immunoSEQ multiplex PCR; TCRdb's table is partial and in-frame only. The table includes about 17,000 clones, roughly two thirds detected once. The length of the CDR3 is 17 residues. Trimming shortened V by 6 bases and J by 0 bases, and 19 bases separated the two germline ends. In germline, CDR1 is MNHEY, CDR2 SMNVEV (reference sequence). This TCR was sampled from a human donor with melanoma. V usage is TRBV27 and J usage is TRBJ2-3; D may be TRBD1 (5 bases). The starting material was CD8+ T cells sorted from blood (inferred from file names), obtained from a patient given nivolumab and ipilimumab in sequence. The DNA for the CDR3 is TGTGCCAGCAGGCCAGACAGACAGCGTACTAGCACAGATACGCAGTATTTT. It encodes CASRPDRQRTSTDTQYF.